The 31 T cell receptor beta chains presented below share a single source sample, sequenced in a study of PD-1 blockade in classical Hodgkin lymphoma. All patients relapsed after autologous stem cell transplantation, and brentuximab vedotin exposure varied. Produced via immunoSEQ multiplex PCR; TCRdb's table is partial and in-frame only. The table lists 75,000 to 100,000 clones, roughly 79% of them singletons, with 15% to 20% in the top ten. The sequences come from peripheral blood mononuclear cells (PBMCs), collected before the second cycle of nivolumab. These receptors were collected from a human donor with classical Hodgkin lymphoma.

The chain employs TRBV2 and TRBJ2-1; 7 bases fit TRBD1. CDR3 length: 13 residues. In germline, CDR1 is SNHLY, CDR2 FYNNEI. Trimming removed 4 bases from V and 8 bases from J; junction bases left unmatched: 5. The CDR3 nucleotides read TGTGCCAGCAGTGCCGACAGGGACCATGAGCAGTTCTTC. Translated: CASSADRDHEQFF.

This clone came up once. The genes are TRBV27 and TRBJ1-1, with D unclear. Germline CDR1 and CDR2: MNHEY and SMNVEV (reference sequence). The CDR3 is 17 amino acids. The ends were cut back, 3 bases at V and 10 bases at J, with 27 bases in the middle. In DNA form, the CDR3 reads TGTGCCAGCAGTTTTAAGGCGGGTGGGTTCTGGAGTTCGGTAGCTTTCTTT. Translation: CASSFKAGGFWSSVAFF.

V usage is TRBV28 and J usage is TRBJ1-4; TRBD1 agrees at 11 bases. The CDR3 length is 17 residues. The germline V gene encodes CDR1 MDHEN and CDR2 SYDVKM. Trimming at V came to 3 bases and at J to 10 bases, leaving 13 bases not matched to a gene. The CDR3 reads CASSFGGGTGGRGKLFF. DNA for the CDR3: TGTGCCAGCAGTTTCGGCGGGGGGACAGGGGGTAGGGGAAAACTGTTTTTT. The entire variable domain, with the rest obtained from reference TRBV28 and TRBJ1-4, is as follows: DVKVTQSSRYLVKRTGEKVFLECVQDMDHENMFWYRQDPGLGLRLIYFSYDVKMKEKGDIPEGYSVSREKKERFSLILESASTNQTSMYLCASSFGGGTGGRGKLFFGSGTQLSVL.

This clone was detected a few times. This chain uses TRBV28 with TRBJ2-7, with 9 bases lining up with TRBD1. The germline gives CDR1 MDHEN, CDR2 SYDVKM. Losses at the gene ends were 2 bases for V and 2 bases for J; bases not matched to a gene: 10. This CDR3 spans 17 amino acids. As DNA, the CDR3 is TGTGCCAGCAGTTTAAGGACAGGGGAAAAATGGGCCTACGAGCAGTACTTC. This encodes CASSLRTGEKWAYEQYF.

V is TRBV5-1 and J is TRBJ2-1, with 16 positions matching TRBD2. J gave up 4 bases and V 4 bases, and 2 bases lay outside the gene matches. Germline V gene sequence: CDR1 SGHRS, CDR2 YFSETQ. The CDR3 is 16 residues long. This CDR3 reads CASSTGLAGGYNEQFF. Written as DNA, the CDR3 is TGCGCCAGCAGCACGGGACTAGCGGGAGGGTACAATGAGCAGTTCTTC.

This sequence joins TRBV18 and TRBJ1-5; the match to TRBD1 covers 12 bases. Trimming cost V 3 bases and J 6 bases; bases outside gene matches: 6. This CDR3 contains 16 residues. Per the germline V gene, CDR1 is KGHSH and CDR2 is LQKENI. The CDR3 reads CASSPPGTGGVQPQHF. The CDR3 DNA is TGTGCCAGCTCACCCCCCGGGACAGGGGGCGTTCAGCCCCAGCATTTT.

The rearrangement links TRBV2 to TRBJ2-5; D remains ambiguous. The CDR3 length is 12 residues. Germline lookup yields CDR1 SNHLY and CDR2 FYNNEI. Trimming took off 2 bases at V and 5 bases at J, with 6 bases between the two ends. The CDR3 here is CASSEQSETQYF. DNA for the CDR3: TGTGCCAGCAGTGAACAGAGTGAGACCCAGTACTTC.

This clone was seen many times. V and J are TRBV7-3 and TRBJ2-1; D tentatively fits TRBD1 or TRBD2 (5 bases each). V was trimmed by 0 bases and J by 3 bases, leaving 9 bases between them. In germline, CDR1 is SGHTA, CDR2 FQGTGA. The CDR3 runs 15 residues. CDR3 nucleotides: TGTGCCAGCAGCTTAACGGGGCGGGTCTACAATGAGCAGTTCTTC. It translates to CASSLTGRVYNEQFF. Complete variable domain (other parts from reference TRBV7-3 and TRBJ2-1): GAGVSQTPSNKVTEKGKYVELRCDPISGHTALYWYRQSLGQGPEFLIYFQGTGAADDSGLPNDRFFAVRPEGSVSTLKIQRTERGDSAVYLCASSLTGRVYNEQFFGPGTRLTVL.

The chain carries TRBV9 and TRBJ1-2, with 10 bases identical to TRBD1. Germline CDR1 SGDLS, CDR2 YYNGEE. This CDR3 spans 14 amino acids. V lost 4 bases, J lost 5 bases, and 5 bases stayed unmatched. The CDR3 region is CASSPRTGGYGYTF. CDR3 DNA sequence: TGTGCCAGCAGCCCTCGGACAGGGGGGTATGGCTACACCTTC.

This clone was detected a few times. The chain joins TRBV2 to TRBJ1-1, with D unresolved. Germline V gives CDR1 SNHLY, CDR2 FYNNEI. CDR3 length equals 12 residues. The V gene lost 4 bases and the J gene lost 4 bases, with 7 bases spanning the gap. The chain's CDR3 is CASSVFLTEAFF. The DNA for the CDR3 is TGTGCCAGCAGTGTATTTCTCACTGAAGCTTTCTTT.

This clone was counted once. This chain links TRBV28 with TRBJ2-2; TRBD1 might be the D (5 bases). The length of the CDR3 is 14 residues. The V and J ends lost 4 bases and 8 bases respectively, with 14 bases between them. Germline V gives CDR1 MDHEN, CDR2 SYDVKM. The CDR3 is CASSSGPPIGELFF. CDR3 in DNA: TGTGCCAGCAGTTCAGGGCCACCCATTGGGGAGCTGTTTTTT. The whole variable domain, filled in from reference TRBV28 and TRBJ2-2, reads DVKVTQSSRYLVKRTGEKVFLECVQDMDHENMFWYRQDPGLGLRLIYFSYDVKMKEKGDIPEGYSVSREKKERFSLILESASTNQTSMYLCASSSGPPIGELFFGEGSRLTVL.

V is TRBV11-3 and J is TRBJ1-1; D possibly corresponds to TRBD1 (5 bases). The germline gives CDR1 SGHNT, CDR2 YENEEA. The CDR3 has 15 residues. V was cut by 4 bases and J by 3 bases, with 15 bases left in between. The DNA for the CDR3 is TGTGCCAGCAGCTCAGGAGGAGGGGTTCACACTGAAGCTTTCTTT. Translating gives CASSSGGGVHTEAFF.

This clone is a singleton in its sample. The CDR3 reads CASSRTGGEGYTF. The CDR3 region has the DNA TGTGCCAGCAGTCGGACAGGGGGCGAAGGCTACACCTTC. This chain uses TRBV2 with TRBJ1-2, with 11 bases that match TRBD1. Germline V gives CDR1 SNHLY, CDR2 FYNNEI. The CDR3 is 13 residues long. With 5 bases clipped from V and 8 bases from J, the junction kept 4 bases outside the gene matches.

This sequence joins TRBV28 and TRBJ2-7; weak D call: TRBD1 (6 bases). This CDR3 comprises 15 residues. Germline CDR1 and CDR2: MDHEN and SYDVKM. The ends were cut back, 4 bases at V and 0 bases at J, with 13 bases in the middle. DNA for the CDR3: TGTGCCAGCAGTTCTCCGGGACACCTCTCCTACGAGCAGTACTTC. Protein product: CASSSPGHLSYEQYF.

V usage is TRBV7-2 and J usage is TRBJ1-1; the match to TRBD1 covers 7 bases. V was clipped by 5 bases and J by 1 base; unmatched bases: 4. Germline V lookup: CDR1 SGHTA, CDR2 FQGNSA. CDR3 length equals 14 residues. For the CDR3, the DNA is TGTGCCAGCAGCGGCAGGGGGGGGAACACTGAAGCTTTCTTT. Its translation: CASSGRGGNTEAFF. Complete variable domain (other parts from reference TRBV7-2 and TRBJ1-1): GAGVSQSPSNKVTEKGKDVELRCDPISGHTALYWYRQSLGQGLEFLIYFQGNSAPDKSGLPSDRFSAERTGGSVSTLTIQRTQQEDSAVYLCASSGRGGNTEAFFGQGTRLTVV.

The chain has TRBV7-8 and TRBJ2-1, with 8 bases that match TRBD2. This CDR3 comprises 16 residues. The germline CDR1 and CDR2 sequences are SGHVS and FQNEAQ. The J segment lost 5 bases and the V segment lost 5 bases, leaving 11 bases of the junction unmatched. CDR3 amino acids: CASSPRPPSGHNEQFF. The CDR3 region has the DNA TGTGCCAGCAGCCCTCGCCCCCCTAGCGGGCACAATGAGCAGTTCTTC.

This chain links TRBV5-1 with TRBJ2-1; D gene unclear. The CDR3 extends over 14 amino acids. The germline gives CDR1 SGHRS, CDR2 YFSETQ. V lost 3 bases to trimming and J lost 2 bases, with 9 bases between them. This chain's CDR3 is CASSYLSAYNEQFF. The DNA of the CDR3 is TGCGCCAGCAGCTATCTTTCCGCCTACAATGAGCAGTTCTTC.

The genes are TRBV7-2 and TRBJ1-1, with a possible D match to TRBD1 (5 bases). Germline values: CDR1 SGHTA, CDR2 FQGNSA. V shed 2 bases and J shed 1 base, with 8 bases lying between them. The CDR3 spans 14 residues. The CDR3 coding sequence is TGTGCCAGCAGCTTACAGGGATGGAACACTGAAGCTTTCTTT. Amino acids: CASSLQGWNTEAFF.

This rearrangement joins TRBV27 to TRBJ2-1, with 8 bases matching TRBD2. This CDR3 is built from 14 residues. In germline, CDR1 is MNHEY, CDR2 SMNVEV (reference sequence). V lost 5 bases, J lost 9 bases, and 9 bases stayed unmatched. Here the CDR3 reads CASSPLAGYAEQFF. The CDR3 DNA follows: TGTGCCAGCAGTCCTTTAGCGGGATACGCTGAGCAGTTCTTC.

This chain connects TRBV10-3 to TRBJ2-7; TRBD2 aligns across 15 bases. Trimming cost V 10 bases and J 6 bases; bases outside gene matches: 19. This CDR3 has 18 amino acids. The germline V gene encodes CDR1 ENHRY and CDR2 SYGVKD. The CDR3, as DNA: TGTGCCACTCTCGATGGGGTTCGACGGGGACTAGCGGGAGGCGAGCAGTACTTC. Translated, it gives CATLDGVRRGLAGGEQYF.

The rearrangement uses TRBV9 and TRBJ2-1; D possibly corresponds to TRBD2 (5 bases). CDR1 is SGDLS and CDR2 is YYNGEE in the germline V gene. The CDR3 spans 14 residues. V lost 2 bases and J lost 4, with 10 bases in between. The chain's CDR3 is CASSVSGIYNEQFF. CDR3 nucleotide sequence: TGTGCCAGCAGCGTGAGCGGCATTTACAATGAGCAGTTCTTC.

This chain joins TRBV11-1 and TRBJ2-1; 7 nucleotides agree with TRBD2. This CDR3 is built from 14 residues. The germline gives CDR1 SGHAT, CDR2 FQDESV (reference sequence). J gave up 7 bases and V 2 bases, and 5 bases lay outside the gene matches. The CDR3 nucleotides are TGTGCCAGCAGCTTAATCGGGAGGATGAATGAGCAGTTCTTC. It translates to CASSLIGRMNEQFF. Based on the CDR3 plus reference TRBV11-1 and TRBJ2-1, the full variable domain is EAEVAQSPRYKITEKSQAVAFWCDPISGHATLYWYRQILGQGPELLVQFQDESVVDDSQLPKDRFSAERLKGVDSTLKIQPAELGDSAMYLCASSLIGRMNEQFFGPGTRLTVL.

The chain is built from TRBV4-1 and TRBJ2-1; 9 nucleotides agree with TRBD2. Germline V gene sequence: CDR1 MGHRA, CDR2 YSYEKL. The CDR3 contains 17 residues. The V gene end was trimmed by 0 bases and the J gene end by 4 bases; junction bases not matched to a gene: 7. CDR3 coding DNA: TGCGCCAGCAGCCAAGACGCGGGAGGGCCGCCTTACAATGAGCAGTTCTTC. Protein product: CASSQDAGGPPYNEQFF.

The V and J genes are TRBV27 and TRBJ1-4, with D hard to call. Per germline, CDR1 MNHEY and CDR2 SMNVEV (reference sequence). This CDR3 spans 12 amino acids. Deletions cut 3 bases from V and 7 bases from J, with 6 bases between. The CDR3 DNA sequence: TGTGCCAGCAGTTTTAGAGGTGAAAAACTGTTTTTT. This gives the protein CASSFRGEKLFF.

This clone showed up just a few times. The rearrangement links TRBV7-9 to TRBJ2-5, with D unresolved. The CDR3 consists of 13 residues. Germline values: CDR1 SEHNR, CDR2 FQNEAQ (reference sequence). Trimming shortened V by 2 bases and J by 6 bases, and 10 bases separated the two germline ends. The CDR3 protein is CASSLPPTQTQYF. The CDR3 region has the DNA TGTGCCAGCAGCTTACCCCCGACCCAGACCCAGTACTTC.

V gene TRBV30 combines with J gene TRBJ1-1; 7 bases align to TRBD1. V shed 3 bases, J shed 5 bases, and the junction held 6 bases outside the gene matches. This CDR3 has 13 residues. Looked up from germline, CDR1 is GTSNPN and CDR2 is SVGIG (reference sequence). CDR3 protein: CAWSDRVVTEAFF. As DNA, the CDR3 is TGTGCCTGGAGCGACAGGGTGGTTACTGAAGCTTTCTTT.

The V gene is TRBV6-5, the J gene TRBJ2-1, with 9 bases lining up with TRBD2. CDR3 length equals 15 residues. Trimming took 5 bases from V and 7 from J; bases not matched to a gene: 9. CDR1 and CDR2 from the germline V gene are MNHEY and SVGAGI. CDR3 bases: TGTGCCAGCAGTGTTCCGGGACTAGCCAGAAATGAGCAGTTCTTC. Residues: CASSVPGLARNEQFF.

The chain recombines TRBV2 with TRBJ2-5; weak D call: TRBD2 (5 bases). Trimming pared 3 bases from V and 1 base from J, leaving 9 bases between. This CDR3 region has 14 residues. Germline V gives CDR1 SNHLY, CDR2 FYNNEI. This CDR3 is CASSDARAQETQYF. The CDR3 nucleotides read TGTGCCAGCAGTGACGCGCGGGCCCAAGAGACCCAGTACTTC.

This clone was seen more than once but under ten times. The chain couples TRBV10-3 to TRBJ1-2; D possibly corresponds to TRBD1 (6 bases). Between the trimmed V and J ends, which lost 5 bases and 4 bases, there was a span of 11 bases. The germline gives CDR1 ENHRY, CDR2 SYGVKD. The CDR3 extends over 13 amino acids. In nucleotides, the CDR3 is TGTGCCATCAGTCAACAGGGTGTCTATGGCTACACCTTC. Translated, it gives CAISQQGVYGYTF.

The chain couples TRBV30 to TRBJ1-2, with 9 nucleotides matching TRBD1. CDR1 and CDR2 from the germline V gene are GTSNPN and SVGIG (reference sequence). The V segment lost 4 bases and the J segment 5 bases; nucleotides outside the gene matches: 17. This CDR3 region has 17 residues. CDR3 amino acids: CAWTRPFGQGTGYGYTF. In DNA form, the CDR3 reads TGTGCCTGGACCCGACCTTTCGGACAGGGGACAGGGTATGGCTACACCTTC.

The V and J genes are TRBV9 and TRBJ1-3; a weak D match, TRBD1 (5 bases). The germline CDR1 and CDR2 sequences are SGDLS and YYNGEE. This CDR3 contains 15 residues. V lost 0 bases to trimming and J lost 6 bases, with 13 bases between them. The CDR3 sequence: CASSVGWGGENTIYF. The DNA of the CDR3 is TGTGCCAGCAGCGTAGGTTGGGGCGGGGAAAACACCATATATTTT.